The clone carrying this TCR beta chain appeared once. No antigen is known for it. This CDR3 has 13 amino acids. V gave up 7 bases and J gave up 6 bases; unmatched junction bases: 9. The germline V gene encodes CDR1 SQVTM and CDR2 ANQGSEA. Unique molecular identifiers featured in each of the TCR beta cDNA libraries. TCRdb re-derived calls from the PCR reads in MiXCR, one entry per CDR3 protein. This sample carries 750,000 to 950,000 distinct CDR3 sequences, around 50% of them seen once, and the ten largest clones take over 4%. This specimen comes from a study of post-analysis software for immune sequencing data. In the study overall: Multiple sclerosis in the patients followed relapsing-remitting, secondary progressive and progressive-relapsing courses.

Whole-study findings and limits: Comparison with controls showed significantly lower normalized Chao1 diversity in multiple sclerosis patients. Samples from one preparation batch, clustered by F measure, grouped strongly together. Roughly 5 TRBV segments (TRBV5-6, TRBV5-1 and TRBV20-1 among them) occurred more frequently in patients than in controls.

The chain uses TRBV29-1 and TRBJ1-2; 9 bases map to TRBD1. The specimen was blood. This receptor was taken from a girl under 18 with multiple sclerosis. The CDR3 bases are TGCAGCGCCCGGGACAGGGCGAGCGATGGCTACACCTTC. Protein sequence: CSARDRASDGYTF.